Below are 25 T cell receptor beta chains sequenced from a single sample in a study of PD-L1 blockade in urothelial cancer. The method was immunoSEQ multiplex PCR; TCRdb's version includes in-frame clones alone and lacks a portion of them. Of under 100,000 clones in the sample, around 76% were seen once. The input for sequencing was PBMCs, taken around atezolizumab (anti-PD-L1) treatment. These receptors all stem from a man in his 70s with urothelial cancer.

The gene calls are TRBV5-4 and TRBJ2-7, with 10 bases aligning to TRBD2. Germline CDR1 is SGHNT and CDR2 is YYREEE (reference sequence). V lost 2 bases and J lost 2; bases outside the gene matches: 4. The CDR3 has 15 amino acids. The CDR3 DNA reads TGTGCCAGCAGCTTAGGGACTAGCGCCACCTACGAGCAGTACTTC. This sequence encodes CASSLGTSATYEQYF.

The chain couples TRBV5-4 to TRBJ1-2, with 10 bases matching TRBD1. The junction had 5 bases not matched to a gene; V was cut back by 2 bases and J by 4 bases. This CDR3 has 15 amino acids. Germline assignment: CDR1 SGHNT and CDR2 YYREEE (reference sequence). DNA for the CDR3: TGTGCCAGCAGCTTTGACAGGGGGCTCAGCTATGGCTACACCTTC. Translating gives CASSFDRGLSYGYTF.

This clone has just a few counts. A junction end diverges from the germline sequence, so it may reflect a read error. The chain links TRBV6-6 to TRBJ2-2; the D gene is possibly TRBD1 (6 bases). Per the germline V gene, CDR1 is MNHNY and CDR2 is SVGAGI (reference sequence). The CDR3 totals 10 residues. CDR3 region: CASSLGGLFF. CDR3 DNA: TGTGCCAGCAGTCTAGGGGGGCTGTTTTTT.

CDR3 residues: CASSVGPGQNNEQFF. In DNA form, the CDR3 reads TGTGCCAGCAGTGTGGGGCCGGGACAGAACAATGAGCAGTTCTTC. The chain joins TRBV2 to TRBJ2-1, with TRBD1 matching 7 bases. V shed 4 bases and J 5 bases; nucleotides not matched to a gene: 8. Germline CDR1 SNHLY, CDR2 FYNNEI. The CDR3 spans 15 residues.

The count of this clone is one. The chain uses TRBV5-4 and TRBJ1-1, with 8 bases aligning to TRBD1. The junction had 9 bases not matched to a gene; V was cut back by 3 bases and J by 5 bases. CDR3 size: 15 residues. In germline, CDR1 is SGHNT, CDR2 YYREEE (reference sequence). CDR3 loop: CASSWRTGSMTEAFF. The CDR3 coding sequence is TGTGCCAGCAGCTGGAGGACAGGGAGTATGACTGAAGCTTTCTTT.

The chain has TRBV9 and TRBJ2-5; TRBD2 matches at 7 bases. V shed 0 bases, J shed 7 bases, and the junction held 6 bases outside the gene matches. Germline CDR1 is SGDLS and CDR2 is YYNGEE. This CDR3 is 14 amino acids long. As DNA, the CDR3 is TGTGCCAGCAGCGTAGCGGGAGGTTTGGGGACCCAGTACTTC. Residues: CASSVAGGLGTQYF. Full variable domain (rest looked up from reference TRBV9 and TRBJ2-5): DSGVTQTPKHLITATGQRVTLRCSPRSGDLSVYWYQQSLDQGLQFLIQYYNGEERAKGNILERFSAQQFPDLHSELNLSSLELGDSALYFCASSVAGGLGTQYFGPGTRLLVL.

V usage is TRBV5-5 and J usage is TRBJ2-3, with D tentatively TRBD2 (5 bases). This CDR3 contains 15 residues. Trimming shortened V by 3 bases and J by 1 base, and 12 bases separated the two germline ends. The V gene's germline CDR1 is SGHKS and CDR2 YYEKEE (reference sequence). Written as DNA, the CDR3 is TGTGCCAGCAGCTCGTGGAGCGGTGGCACAGATACGCAGTATTTT. As protein: CASSSWSGGTDTQYF.

CDR3 sequence reads: CATTSGRSYNEQFF. The CDR3 DNA sequence: TGTGCCACCACTAGCGGGAGGTCGTACAATGAGCAGTTCTTC. The chain carries TRBV15 and TRBJ2-1; 11 nucleotides match TRBD2. Unmatched junction bases numbered 3, after V lost 7 bases and J lost 4 bases. The CDR3 consists of 14 residues. Looked up from germline, CDR1 is LNHNV and CDR2 is YYDKDF (reference sequence).

The gene calls are TRBV14 and TRBJ1-2; the D is unclear. Germline-derived CDR1 and CDR2 are SGHDN and FVKESK. V lost 3 bases, J lost 7 bases, and 9 bases lay in between. This CDR3 region has 12 residues. CDR3 protein: CASSQDFRGYTF. The CDR3 nucleotides read TGTGCCAGCAGCCAGGACTTCCGTGGCTACACCTTC.

The rearrangement joins TRBV5-6 to TRBJ2-1; a possible D gene is TRBD2 (7 bases). The CDR3 has 14 residues. V was pared by 4 bases and J by 6 bases, with 14 bases between. The germline gives CDR1 SGHDT, CDR2 YYEEEE. CDR3 bases: TGTGCCAGCAGCCGGAGGGGGGGGACCAATGAGCAGTTCTTC. Protein sequence: CASSRRGGTNEQFF.

J is TRBJ1-5 and V is TRBV7-2; tentative D call: TRBD1 (6 bases). V was cut by 5 bases and J by 6 bases, with 17 bases left in between. The CDR3 consists of 15 residues. CDR1 is SGHTA and CDR2 is FQGNSA in the germline V gene. CDR3 sequence: CASSTTGGAGQPQHF. For the CDR3, the DNA is TGTGCCAGCAGCACGACGGGGGGGGCCGGTCAGCCCCAGCATTTT.

The chain joins TRBV7-9 to TRBJ1-5, with D hard to call. The CDR3 length is 13 residues. Trimming cost V 1 base and J 4 bases, with 5 bases left between them. Looked up from germline, CDR1 is SEHNR and CDR2 is FQNEAQ (reference sequence). CDR3 DNA sequence: TGTGCCAGCAGCTTAGACAGTAATCAGCCCCAGCATTTT. Encoded protein: CASSLDSNQPQHF. The entire variable domain, with the rest obtained from reference TRBV7-9 and TRBJ1-5, is as follows: DTGVSQNPRHKITKRGQNVTFRCDPISEHNRLYWYRQTLGQGPEFLTYFQNEAQLEKSRLLSDRFSAERPKGSFSTLEIQRTEQGDSAMYLCASSLDSNQPQHFGDGTRLSIL.

This sequence joins TRBV10-3 and TRBJ1-1; D might be TRBD1 (6 bases). Germline V CDR1 and CDR2: ENHRY, SYGVKD. The V end was cut by 10 bases, the J end by 1 base, with 13 bases between. The CDR3 has 13 amino acids. CDR3 DNA: TGTGCCACCCAGGACAGCCAGAACACTGAAGCTTTCTTT. Its translation: CATQDSQNTEAFF.

This clone was observed a few times. The J gene is TRBJ2-2, the V gene TRBV7-2; the match to TRBD1 covers 8 bases. The J segment lost 5 bases and the V segment lost 4 bases, leaving 6 bases of the junction unmatched. The length of the CDR3 is 15 residues. CDR1 and CDR2 from the germline V gene are SGHTA and FQGNSA. CDR3 protein: CASSSDRGWTGELFF. DNA of the CDR3: TGTGCCAGCAGCTCCGACAGGGGATGGACCGGGGAGCTGTTTTTT.

This chain uses TRBV9 with TRBJ1-6, with D possibly TRBD1 on 6 matching bases. CDR3 size: 14 residues. Germline assignment: CDR1 SGDLS and CDR2 YYNGEE. Trimming left V 7 bases short and J 9 bases short, with 17 bases between. Here the CDR3 DNA reads TGTGCCAGCGATCCCCAGGGGCAAGGTTCACCCCTCCACTTT. The encoded protein is CASDPQGQGSPLHF.

The chain combines TRBV15 with TRBJ2-6; 10 nucleotides line up with TRBD1. Germline assignment: CDR1 LNHNV and CDR2 YYDKDF (reference sequence). The CDR3 sequence is 17 residues long. Unmatched junction bases numbered 5, after V lost 4 bases and J lost 2 bases. CDR3 protein: CATSIRTGGTGANVLTF. The CDR3 bases are TGTGCCACCAGCATACGGACAGGGGGAACTGGGGCCAACGTCCTGACTTTC.

This chain uses TRBV6-1 with TRBJ1-4, with 7 bases aligning to TRBD1. Germline values: CDR1 MNHNS, CDR2 SASEGT. CDR3 length equals 14 residues. V lost 6 bases, J lost 6 bases, and 7 bases stayed unmatched. The chain's CDR3 is CASRQGPKDEKLFF. CDR3 coding DNA: TGTGCCAGCAGACAGGGGCCTAAGGATGAAAAACTGTTTTTT.

This chain links TRBV4-2 with TRBJ1-1; the D gene is possibly TRBD1 (5 bases). In germline, CDR1 is LGHNA, CDR2 YNFKEQ. This CDR3 comprises 15 residues. V was trimmed by 4 bases and J by 7 bases, leaving 19 bases between them. CDR3 in amino acids: CASSPPGTEVLEAFF. For the CDR3, the DNA is TGTGCCAGCAGCCCACCCGGGACTGAGGTACTTGAAGCTTTCTTT.

The V gene is TRBV27, the J gene TRBJ2-7; weak D call: TRBD2 (5 bases). In germline, CDR1 is MNHEY, CDR2 SMNVEV (reference sequence). Trimming cost V 5 bases and J 4 bases, with 15 bases left between them. The CDR3 has 14 residues. The CDR3 spells CASSRGGEGYEQYF. CDR3 in DNA: TGTGCCAGCAGTCGCGGTGGAGAGGGATACGAGCAGTACTTC.

The rearrangement joins TRBV7-3 to TRBJ2-1; 8 bases map to TRBD2. The CDR3 covers 16 residues. The germline V gene has CDR1 SGHTA and CDR2 FQGTGA. Losses at the gene ends were 5 bases for V and 5 bases for J; bases not matched to a gene: 11. The CDR3 sequence: CASSPTSGGGNNEQFF. The CDR3 DNA is TGTGCCAGCAGCCCAACCAGCGGGGGAGGAAACAATGAGCAGTTCTTC. Full variable domain (remainder filled in from reference TRBV7-3 and TRBJ2-1): GAGVSQTPSNKVTEKGKYVELRCDPISGHTALYWYRQSLGQGPEFLIYFQGTGAADDSGLPNDRFFAVRPEGSVSTLKIQRTERGDSAVYLCASSPTSGGGNNEQFFGPGTRLTVL.

The rearrangement links TRBV19 to TRBJ2-7; 8 nucleotides line up with TRBD2. The CDR3 spans 15 residues. Trimming removed 4 bases from V and 0 bases from J; junction bases left unmatched: 5. The germline V gene encodes CDR1 LNHDA and CDR2 SQIVND (reference sequence). The CDR3 DNA is TGTGCCAGTAGTACAGCGGGAGATTCCTCCTACGAGCAGTACTTC. Amino acids: CASSTAGDSSYEQYF.

V gene TRBV14 combines with J gene TRBJ2-7, with a tentative D call TRBD2 (5 bases). V dropped 4 bases and J dropped 2 bases, with 9 bases sitting between them. Looked up from germline, CDR1 is SGHDN and CDR2 is FVKESK. The CDR3 contains 13 residues. The DNA for the CDR3 is TGTGCCAGCAGCCTCTACGGGACCTACGAGCAGTACTTC. Translation gives CASSLYGTYEQYF. Full variable domain (remainder filled in from reference TRBV14 and TRBJ2-7): EAGVTQFPSHSVIEKGQTVTLRCDPISGHDNLYWYRRVMGKEIKFLLHFVKESKQDESGMPNNRFLAERTGGTYSTLKVQPAELEDSGVYFCASSLYGTYEQYFGPGTRLTVT.

The chain combines TRBV7-2 with TRBJ1-1; tentative D call: TRBD1 (5 bases). This CDR3 is built from 14 residues. The germline V gene encodes CDR1 SGHTA and CDR2 FQGNSA. V lost 1 base to trimming and J lost 6 bases, with 12 bases between them. The CDR3 region has the DNA TGTGCCAGCAGCTTAGTACCAGAACAGGCTGAAGCTTTCTTT. It yields the protein CASSLVPEQAEAFF.

Here the CDR3 reads CASSSNREGEKLFF. The CDR3 region has the DNA TGTGCCAGCAGCTCGAACAGGGAGGGCGAAAAACTGTTTTTT. The chain joins TRBV5-5 to TRBJ1-4; tentatively, D is TRBD1 (6 bases). CDR3 length: 14 residues. Trimming removed 3 bases at V and 8 bases at J, with 14 bases between. The germline gives CDR1 SGHKS, CDR2 YYEKEE (reference sequence).

The J gene is TRBJ2-5, the V gene TRBV18; D is unclear. Trimming cost V 6 bases and J 0 bases, with 5 bases left between them. The CDR3 totals 12 residues. Germline V gene sequence: CDR1 KGHSH, CDR2 LQKENI. CDR3 residues: CASSSYQETQYF. The CDR3 DNA reads TGTGCCAGCTCGTCGTACCAAGAGACCCAGTACTTC.